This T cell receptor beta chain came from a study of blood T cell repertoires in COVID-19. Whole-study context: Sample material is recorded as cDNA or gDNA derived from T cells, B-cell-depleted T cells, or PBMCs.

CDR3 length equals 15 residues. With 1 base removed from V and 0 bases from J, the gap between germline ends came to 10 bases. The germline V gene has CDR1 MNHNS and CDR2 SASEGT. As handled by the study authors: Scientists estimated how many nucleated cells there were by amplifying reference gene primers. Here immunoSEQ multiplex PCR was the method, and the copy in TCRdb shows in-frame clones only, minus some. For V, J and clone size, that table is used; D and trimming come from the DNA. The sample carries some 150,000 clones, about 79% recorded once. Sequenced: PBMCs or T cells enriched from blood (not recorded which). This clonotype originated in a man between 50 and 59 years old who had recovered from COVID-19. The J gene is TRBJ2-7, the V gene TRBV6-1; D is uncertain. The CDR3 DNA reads TGTGCCAGCAGTGAAGGGAGTTTAAGCTCCTACGAGCAGTACTTC. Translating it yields CASSEGSLSSYEQYF.